The 16 T cell receptor beta chains in this list originate from one sample, sequenced in a study of OX40 agonist ivuxolimab in advanced cancers. Produced via immunoSEQ multiplex PCR; TCRdb's table is partial and in-frame only. Among under 50,000 clones listed, 70% to 85% were seen once. The sample here was CD4+ or CD8+ T cells sorted from blood, taken in a trial of the OX40 agonist ivuxolimab. The receptor set was obtained from an adult with an advanced solid tumor such as melanoma, head and neck, liver or kidney cancer.

The rearrangement links TRBV4-2 to TRBJ2-1; D is possibly TRBD2 (6 bases). V gave up 1 base and J gave up 0 bases, with 10 bases separating them. The CDR3 has 16 amino acids. The germline gives CDR1 LGHNA, CDR2 YNFKEQ. The CDR3: CASSQVASDSYNEQFF. DNA of the CDR3: TGTGCCAGCAGCCAAGTCGCTAGCGACTCCTACAATGAGCAGTTCTTC.

V usage is TRBV10-1 and J usage is TRBJ2-7, with TRBD2 as a possible D gene (5 bases). The CDR3 contains 15 residues. The V and J ends lost 0 bases and 6 bases respectively, with 15 bases between them. Per germline, CDR1 WNHNN and CDR2 SYGVQD (reference sequence). CDR3 in amino acids: CASSESGGGYGEQYF. The CDR3 nucleotides read TGCGCCAGCAGTGAGTCGGGTGGAGGTTATGGCGAGCAGTACTTC.

This clone was seen more than once but under ten times. This chain uses TRBV2 with TRBJ1-4, with 10 bases aligning to TRBD1. The CDR3 totals 13 residues. Per germline, CDR1 SNHLY and CDR2 FYNNEI. The V gene end was trimmed by 8 bases and the J gene end by 8 bases; junction bases not matched to a gene: 5. The CDR3 sequence: CASGDRGGEKLFF. CDR3 coding DNA: TGTGCCAGCGGGGACAGGGGAGGGGAAAAACTGTTTTTT.

The chain links TRBV18 to TRBJ2-5; TRBD2 might be the D (10 bases). V lost 4 bases to trimming and J lost 2 bases, with 26 bases between them. The CDR3 totals 19 residues. CDR1 is KGHSH, CDR2 LQKENI, per germline. The CDR3 loop is CASSLRGTGLTSGQETQYF. CDR3 coding DNA: TGTGCCAGCTCACTGCGCGGGACAGGGTTGACTAGCGGGCAAGAGACCCAGTACTTC.

The rearrangement joins TRBV30 to TRBJ2-7; 10 nucleotides line up with TRBD2. V shed 0 bases and J 3 bases; nucleotides not matched to a gene: 5. This CDR3 is built from 15 residues. CDR1 is GTSNPN, CDR2 SVGIG, per germline (reference sequence). The CDR3 protein is CAWSVPRTSGYEQYF. The DNA for the CDR3 is TGTGCCTGGAGTGTACCTCGGACTAGCGGCTACGAGCAGTACTTC.

The rearrangement uses TRBV5-4 and TRBJ2-1; D may correspond to TRBD1 or TRBD2 (5 bases each). CDR3 length: 16 amino acids. Looked up from germline, CDR1 is SGHNT and CDR2 is YYREEE (reference sequence). V lost 5 bases and J lost 3, with 18 bases in between. CDR3 in amino acids: CASRKGGTLGYNEQFF. The CDR3 region has the DNA TGTGCCAGCAGAAAGGGTGGGACGCTGGGCTACAATGAGCAGTTCTTC.

The chain links TRBV20-1 to TRBJ2-1; D perhaps matches TRBD2 (5 bases). The CDR3 spans 11 residues. V was shortened by 8 bases and J by 8 bases, with 13 bases between the two germline ends. In germline, CDR1 is DFQATT, CDR2 SNEGSKA (reference sequence). The CDR3 DNA follows: TGCAGTTCGGACTCCCCTTATGAGCAGTTCTTC. It is translated as CSSDSPYEQFF.

V and J are TRBV4-1 and TRBJ2-5; D not certain. V was pared by 0 bases and J by 1 base, with 12 bases between. CDR1 MGHRA and CDR2 YSYEKL come from the germline V gene. There are 16 residues in the CDR3. DNA for the CDR3: TGCGCCAGCAGCCAAGATGGGCAGATTATCCAAGAGACCCAGTACTTC. Translating gives CASSQDGQIIQETQYF.

The chain has TRBV7-2 and TRBJ1-2, with 7 bases matching TRBD1. Germline V CDR1 and CDR2: SGHTA, FQGNSA. Trimming at V came to 0 bases and at J to 5 bases, leaving 6 bases not matched to a gene. The CDR3 sequence is 15 residues long. The CDR3 DNA is TGTGCCAGCAGCTTAGCGCCGAGGGGGCCATATGGCTACACCTTC. This sequence encodes CASSLAPRGPYGYTF.

The chain joins TRBV19 to TRBJ2-1; TRBD2 might be the D (7 bases). CDR3 size: 15 residues. With 6 bases removed from V and 5 bases from J, the gap between germline ends came to 17 bases. Germline assignment: CDR1 LNHDA and CDR2 SQIVND (reference sequence). The CDR3 sequence: CASREGGFENNEQFF. As DNA, the CDR3 is TGTGCCAGTAGGGAGGGGGGGTTTGAAAACAATGAGCAGTTCTTC.

This chain uses TRBV2 with TRBJ1-1; D remains unclear. CDR1 and CDR2 from the germline V gene are SNHLY and FYNNEI. The CDR3 covers 13 residues. The V end lost 8 bases, the J end lost 0 bases, and 10 bases lay between the germline ends. The CDR3 loop reads CASGRNMNTEAFF. CDR3 coding DNA: TGTGCCAGCGGTAGAAACATGAACACTGAAGCTTTCTTT.

The rearrangement uses TRBV19 and TRBJ2-2, with 8 bases fitting TRBD2. V shed 5 bases, J shed 1 base, and the junction held 6 bases outside the gene matches. Germline lookup yields CDR1 LNHDA and CDR2 SQIVND (reference sequence). The CDR3 is made up of 16 amino acids. The CDR3 loop reads CASSPSGGRNTGELFF. The CDR3 nucleotides are TGTGCCAGTAGTCCCAGCGGGGGCCGGAACACCGGGGAGCTGTTTTTT.

In its sample, this clone was seen once. Germline is not matched at one junction end, which may reflect a read error. This chain joins TRBV2 and TRBJ2-3; TRBD1 is a possible D gene (5 bases). This CDR3 is built from 13 residues. Germline CDR1 is SNHLY and CDR2 is FYNNEI. CDR3 bases: TGTGCCAGCACTAAAGTATACAGGCCGACGCCGTATTTT. It yields the protein CASTKVYRPTPYF.

This chain connects TRBV6-1 to TRBJ2-7; D unclear. V dropped 0 bases and J dropped 2 bases, with 11 bases sitting between them. This CDR3 has 15 amino acids. Looked up from germline, CDR1 is MNHNS and CDR2 is SASEGT. CDR3 residues: CASSEAALIPYEQYF. CDR3 in DNA: TGTGCCAGCAGTGAAGCGGCCCTCATACCCTACGAGCAGTACTTC.

This CDR3 reads CASMGSGSPDTQYF. The DNA of the CDR3 is TGTGCTAGTATGGGTAGCGGGAGCCCAGATACGCAGTATTTT. The J gene is TRBJ2-3, the V gene TRBV12-5, with 9 nucleotides matching TRBD2. This CDR3 is built from 14 residues. The germline CDR1 and CDR2 sequences are LGHNT and FRNRAP. V lost 8 bases, J lost 4 bases, and 7 bases stayed unmatched.

The chain joins TRBV4-1 to TRBJ1-1; D ambiguous. The CDR3 totals 13 residues. Germline CDR1 is MGHRA and CDR2 is YSYEKL. V dropped 5 bases and J dropped 4 bases, with 11 bases sitting between them. In DNA, the CDR3 is TGCGCCAGCAGCTCAGACAAGAGCACTGAAGCTTTCTTT. Protein sequence: CASSSDKSTEAFF.